Below, 24 T cell receptor beta chains from the same sample are listed, as sequenced in a study of shared clonotypes between healthy human individuals (dated by TCRdb to between 2020 and 2021). Libraries were prepared through the immunoSEQ multiplex PCR assay. Imported from immuneACCESS, the table was reduced by TCRdb to in-frame sequences with V and J called. These copies leave out some clones; in studies compared against another copy, an unresolved V gene accounts for under half, and the cause of the remainder is not known. The sample table lists around 940,000 clones, less than 85% of them with a count of one. In total, the top ten clones hold approximately 1.5% of the sample. The sequenced sample consisted of memory CD4+ T cells sorted from blood. The cell subset or site label corresponds to: CD45RA-negative fraction. These receptor sequences come from a man younger than 35 in good health.

This clone was seen once. The sample holds other DNA sequences that translate to the same CDR3. The chain recombines TRBV28 with TRBJ1-1; D is possibly TRBD1 (5 bases). V shed 4 bases and J shed 0 bases, with 9 bases lying between them. The germline CDR1 and CDR2 sequences are MDHEN and SYDVKM. The CDR3 extends over 14 amino acids. The CDR3 loop reads CASSSTGLNTEAFF. The CDR3 DNA reads TGTGCCAGCAGTTCTACAGGATTGAACACTGAAGCTTTCTTT.

This clone appeared a few times. The rearrangement links TRBV2 to TRBJ2-3; D uncertain. The V end was cut by 7 bases, the J end by 3 bases, with 11 bases between. Germline lookup yields CDR1 SNHLY and CDR2 FYNNEI. The CDR3 totals 13 residues. CDR3 nucleotides: TGTGCCAGCACCGTGGTCGGGACAGATACGCAGTATTTT. Translating gives CASTVVGTDTQYF.

This rearrangement joins TRBV5-1 to TRBJ1-4; no clear D. Trimming removed 0 bases at V and 2 bases at J, with 5 bases between. This CDR3 spans 14 amino acids. CDR1 and CDR2 from the germline V gene are SGHRS and YFSETQ. The CDR3 region is CASSLGETNEKLFF. The CDR3 DNA reads as TGCGCCAGCAGCTTGGGTGAGACTAATGAAAAACTGTTTTTT.

The V and J genes are TRBV9 and TRBJ2-3, with a possible D match to TRBD2 (6 bases). The germline gives CDR1 SGDLS, CDR2 YYNGEE. Trimming removed 6 bases at V and 2 bases at J, with 13 bases between. The CDR3 extends over 14 amino acids. CDR3 DNA: TGTGCCAGCACCGAAGCGGGTCCCACAGATACGCAGTATTTT. This gives the protein CASTEAGPTDTQYF.

The chain links TRBV6-1 to TRBJ2-6; 8 positions agree with TRBD2. The CDR3 covers 15 residues. The V segment lost 6 bases and the J segment 2 bases; nucleotides outside the gene matches: 3. Germline V gene lookup returns CDR1 MNHNS and CDR2 SASEGT. As DNA, the CDR3 is TGTGCCAGCAGAGACGGGGGGGCTGGGGCCAACGTCCTGACTTTC. It translates to CASRDGGAGANVLTF.

The chain uses TRBV5-6 and TRBJ2-7; D unresolved. Germline values: CDR1 SGHDT, CDR2 YYEEEE. V was shortened by 0 bases and J by 3 bases, with 10 bases between the two germline ends. The CDR3 has 14 amino acids. The CDR3: CASSLALSHYEQYF. The DNA for the CDR3 is TGTGCCAGCAGCTTGGCGTTAAGCCACTACGAGCAGTACTTC.

This rearrangement joins TRBV6-1 to TRBJ2-2; 12 bases fit TRBD1. The CDR3 runs 15 residues. V was clipped by 9 bases and J by 6 bases; unmatched bases: 8. Germline CDR1 is MNHNS and CDR2 is SASEGT. CDR3 in amino acids: CASKPGQGASGELFF. CDR3 DNA: TGTGCCAGTAAACCGGGACAGGGGGCCTCCGGGGAGCTGTTTTTT.

The CDR3 loop is CASSLPGAREQYF. CDR3 nucleotides: TGTGCCAGCAGTCTCCCCGGGGCTCGCGAGCAGTACTTC. The V call is TRBV28, the J call TRBJ2-7, with D perhaps assigned TRBD1 or TRBD2 (5 bases each). Germline values: CDR1 MDHEN, CDR2 SYDVKM. The CDR3 covers 13 residues. With 5 bases removed from V and 6 bases from J, the gap between germline ends came to 14 bases.

This chain links TRBV4-1 with TRBJ2-5; no firm D call. Germline V gene sequence: CDR1 MGHRA, CDR2 YSYEKL. The CDR3 is 17 amino acids. V dropped 0 bases and J dropped 5 bases, with 19 bases sitting between them. The CDR3 sequence: CASSQDTPTFPLETQYF. In DNA, the CDR3 is TGCGCCAGCAGCCAAGACACTCCGACTTTCCCGTTGGAGACCCAGTACTTC.

The rearrangement joins TRBV11-3 to TRBJ2-1; the D is unclear. CDR1 and CDR2 from the germline V gene are SGHNT and YENEEA. The CDR3 totals 15 residues. V was clipped by 5 bases and J by 2 bases, with 13 bases between them. For the CDR3, the DNA is TGTGCCAGCAGCCCCCGAGGAAACCCCTACAATGAGCAGTTCTTC. Encoded protein: CASSPRGNPYNEQFF.

The chain employs TRBV7-4 and TRBJ1-1, with 7 bases identical to TRBD1. Germline CDR1 and CDR2: SGHVT and SQSDAQ. The CDR3 contains 16 residues. The J segment lost 0 bases and the V segment lost 5 bases, leaving 9 bases of the junction unmatched. DNA for the CDR3: TGTGCCAGCAGCGGCCGGGACAGAGAAATGAACACTGAAGCTTTCTTT. Translation gives CASSGRDREMNTEAFF.

The V and J genes are TRBV7-2 and TRBJ2-5; 8 nucleotides agree with TRBD1. This CDR3 contains 16 residues. The V gene end was trimmed by 5 bases and the J gene end by 1 base; junction bases not matched to a gene: 9. Germline V gene data show CDR1 as SGHTA and CDR2 as FQGNSA. CDR3 sequence (DNA): TGTGCCAGCAGCCTATCCGGGACAGGCATCCAAGAGACCCAGTACTTC. This gives the protein CASSLSGTGIQETQYF.

The rearrangement uses TRBV7-2 and TRBJ2-7; no reliable D call. V was pared by 5 bases and J by 6 bases, with 17 bases between. The CDR3 consists of 14 residues. Looked up from germline, CDR1 is SGHTA and CDR2 is FQGNSA. The DNA of the CDR3 is TGTGCCAGCAGCCCCGGGCCCGTCCAGGTCGAGCAGTACTTC. It specifies CASSPGPVQVEQYF. Combining the CDR3 with reference TRBV7-2 and TRBJ2-7 gives the whole variable domain GAGVSQSPSNKVTEKGKDVELRCDPISGHTALYWYRQSLGQGLEFLIYFQGNSAPDKSGLPSDRFSAERTGGSVSTLTIQRTQQEDSAVYLCASSPGPVQVEQYFGPGTRLTVT.

V is TRBV12-1 and J is TRBJ1-5. TRBV12-1 is assigned pseudogene status. The CDR3 contains 15 residues. The CDR3 DNA is TGTGCCAGCAGCTTTCATGGGGGGCGGAATCAGCCCCAGCATTTT. It encodes CASSFHGGRNQPQHF.

The V gene is TRBV15, the J gene TRBJ2-6; D gene ambiguous. The length of the CDR3 is 18 residues. The germline gives CDR1 LNHNV, CDR2 YYDKDF (reference sequence). Trimming left V 0 bases short and J 0 bases short, with 12 bases between. The CDR3: CATSRDLLWSSGANVLTF. In DNA form, the CDR3 reads TGTGCCACCAGCAGAGATCTTCTTTGGAGCTCTGGGGCCAACGTCCTGACTTTC.

The table lists this clone with a few counts. The genes are TRBV2 and TRBJ1-5; no definite D call. CDR1 and CDR2 (germline): SNHLY, FYNNEI. V was clipped by 3 bases and J by 1 base, with 10 bases between them. The CDR3 totals 15 residues. CDR3 DNA sequence: TGTGCCAGCAGTGAGTCTCGCTCGAGCAATCAGCCCCAGCATTTT. It specifies CASSESRSSNQPQHF.

The V call is TRBV5-1, the J call TRBJ1-4, with 9 bases aligning to TRBD1. CDR1 SGHRS and CDR2 YFSETQ come from the germline V gene. J gave up 3 bases and V 3 bases, and 3 bases lay outside the gene matches. The CDR3 extends over 15 amino acids. The CDR3 loop reads CASSSGQGSNEKLFF. DNA for the CDR3: TGCGCCAGCAGCTCCGGACAGGGGTCTAATGAAAAACTGTTTTTT.

This clone was observed many times. The chain joins TRBV28 to TRBJ1-2, with D maybe TRBD1 (5 bases). V dropped 6 bases and J dropped 4 bases, with 18 bases sitting between them. This CDR3 has 15 residues. Looked up from germline, CDR1 is MDHEN and CDR2 is SYDVKM. CDR3 coding DNA: TGTGCCAGCAGCACCCGAACAGGAACCCCCTATGGCTACACCTTC. Protein: CASSTRTGTPYGYTF.

V usage is TRBV6-1 and J usage is TRBJ1-1; D is ambiguous. The germline V and J ends were trimmed by 5 bases and 1 base, with 5 bases remaining between them. This CDR3 is 12 amino acids long. The germline gives CDR1 MNHNS, CDR2 SASEGT. In DNA form, the CDR3 reads TGTGCCAGCAGTCACAGGAACACTGAAGCTTTCTTT. This sequence encodes CASSHRNTEAFF.

The chain uses TRBV27 and TRBJ1-2, with D hard to call. Germline V gene data show CDR1 as MNHEY and CDR2 as SMNVEV (reference sequence). The CDR3 has 15 residues. V was trimmed by 4 bases and J by 4 bases, leaving 16 bases between them. CDR3 nucleotide sequence: TGTGCCAGCAGTTCCCTGACCCGAACTACCTATGGCTACACCTTC. Translation gives CASSSLTRTTYGYTF.

This chain connects TRBV6-6 to TRBJ1-3, with unresolved D. V dropped 2 bases and J dropped 0 bases, with 5 bases sitting between them. This CDR3 has 14 amino acids. CDR1 and CDR2 (germline): MNHNY, SVGAGI (reference sequence). In DNA form, the CDR3 reads TGTGCCAGCAGTTACAGGGACTCTGGAAACACCATATATTTT. This translates into CASSYRDSGNTIYF.

This chain joins TRBV18 and TRBJ1-2; D unclear. Trimming removed 2 bases from V and 0 bases from J, with 7 bases in between. The length of the CDR3 is 14 residues. Germline V gene sequence: CDR1 KGHSH, CDR2 LQKENI. The DNA of the CDR3 is TGTGCCAGCTCACCAGGGGTAGCTAACTATGGCTACACCTTC. This translates into CASSPGVANYGYTF.

CDR3 amino acids: CASSPGGTGDVKLFF. The CDR3 DNA reads as TGTGCCAGCAGTCCGGGCGGGACAGGGGATGTAAAACTGTTTTTT. The chain carries TRBV28 and TRBJ1-4; 10 bases map to TRBD1. The CDR3 is 15 amino acids. The V gene's germline CDR1 is MDHEN and CDR2 SYDVKM. Germline trimming cut 5 bases from V and 10 bases from J; bases unmatched to any gene: 10.

This clone was recorded at least ten times. The identical CDR3 is also encoded by other nucleotide sequences in the sample. The chain employs TRBV28 and TRBJ1-5, with D uncertain. The ends were cut back, 8 bases at V and 2 bases at J, with 10 bases in the middle. Germline-derived CDR1 and CDR2 are MDHEN and SYDVKM. The CDR3 spans 13 residues. CDR3 residues: CASSRRGNQPQHF. The CDR3 coding sequence is TGTGCCAGCTCAAGACGGGGCAATCAGCCCCAGCATTTT.